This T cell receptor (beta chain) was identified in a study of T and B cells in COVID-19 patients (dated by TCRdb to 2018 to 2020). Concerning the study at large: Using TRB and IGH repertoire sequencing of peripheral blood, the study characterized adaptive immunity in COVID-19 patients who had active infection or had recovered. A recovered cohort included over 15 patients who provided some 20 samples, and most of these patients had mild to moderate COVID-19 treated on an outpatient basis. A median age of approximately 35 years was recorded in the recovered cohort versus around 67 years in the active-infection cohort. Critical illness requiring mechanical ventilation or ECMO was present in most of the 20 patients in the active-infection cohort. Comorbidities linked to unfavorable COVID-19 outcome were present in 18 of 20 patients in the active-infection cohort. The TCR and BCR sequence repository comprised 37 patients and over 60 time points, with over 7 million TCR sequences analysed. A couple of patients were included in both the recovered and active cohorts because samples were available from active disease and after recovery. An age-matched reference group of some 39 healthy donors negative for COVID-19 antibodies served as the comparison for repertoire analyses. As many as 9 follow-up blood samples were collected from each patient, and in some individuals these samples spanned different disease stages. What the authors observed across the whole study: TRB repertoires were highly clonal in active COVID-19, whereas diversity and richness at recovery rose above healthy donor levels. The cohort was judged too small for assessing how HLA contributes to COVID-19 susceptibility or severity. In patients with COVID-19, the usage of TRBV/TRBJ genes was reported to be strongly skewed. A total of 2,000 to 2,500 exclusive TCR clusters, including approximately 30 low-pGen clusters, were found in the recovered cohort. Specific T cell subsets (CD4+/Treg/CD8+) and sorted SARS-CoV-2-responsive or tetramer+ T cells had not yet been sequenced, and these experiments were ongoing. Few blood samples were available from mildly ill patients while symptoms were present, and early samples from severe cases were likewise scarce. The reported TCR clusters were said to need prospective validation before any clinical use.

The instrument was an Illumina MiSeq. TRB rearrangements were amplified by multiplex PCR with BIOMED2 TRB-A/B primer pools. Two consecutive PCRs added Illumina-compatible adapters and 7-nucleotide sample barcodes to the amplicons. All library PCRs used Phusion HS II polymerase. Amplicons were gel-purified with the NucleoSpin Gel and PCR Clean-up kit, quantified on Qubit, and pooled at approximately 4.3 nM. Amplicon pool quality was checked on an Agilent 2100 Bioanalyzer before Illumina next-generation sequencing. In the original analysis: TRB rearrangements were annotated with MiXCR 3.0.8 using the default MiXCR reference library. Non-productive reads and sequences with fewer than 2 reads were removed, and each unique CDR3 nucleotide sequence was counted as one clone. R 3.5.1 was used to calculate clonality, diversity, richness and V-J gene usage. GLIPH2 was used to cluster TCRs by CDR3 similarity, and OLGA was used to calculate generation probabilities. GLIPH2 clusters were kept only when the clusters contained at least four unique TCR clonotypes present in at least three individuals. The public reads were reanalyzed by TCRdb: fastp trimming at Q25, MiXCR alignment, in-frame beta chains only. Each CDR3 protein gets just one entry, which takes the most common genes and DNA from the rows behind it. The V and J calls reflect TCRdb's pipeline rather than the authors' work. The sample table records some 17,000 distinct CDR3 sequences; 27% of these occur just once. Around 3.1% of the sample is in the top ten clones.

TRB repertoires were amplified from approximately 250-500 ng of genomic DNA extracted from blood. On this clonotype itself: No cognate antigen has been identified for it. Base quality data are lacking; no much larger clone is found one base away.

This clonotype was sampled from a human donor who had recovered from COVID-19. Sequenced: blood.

The bases are TGTGCCAGCAGCTGGGACTCCCTGCGAAGCTCCTACAATGAGCAGTTCTTC. Its translation is CASSWDSLRSSYNEQFF. The V gene is TRBV7-2 and the J gene is TRBJ2-1; TRBD2 is perhaps the D gene, given 6 matching bases. The germline V gene sets CDR1 to SGHTA and CDR2 to FQGNSA. From the cysteine through the phenylalanine, the CDR3 covers 17 amino acids. The DNA shown is the 51-base CDR3, in frame from base 1. The junction shows trimming of 4 bases on V and 0 bases on J, plus 16 bases between the germline ends.